This entry is about one T cell receptor beta chain. Its cognate antigen is unknown. Assay: immunoSEQ multiplex PCR; the TCRdb copy retains only in-frame clones and omits some. The sample contains around 140,000 clones, approximately 83% of which appear only once. The data belong to a study of cytotoxic CD8 clonotypes in ibrutinib-treated CLL. Overall study context: It was after a median approximately twelve months of treatment, range 6 to 36, that response samples were taken.

Looked up from germline, CDR1 is MNHNS and CDR2 is SASEGT. Between the trimmed V and J ends, which lost 8 bases and 5 bases, there was a span of 15 bases. This CDR3 spans 14 amino acids. Findings of the study overall: Shared public clonotypes were rare, and on treatment they either got smaller or stayed the same. The times at which samples were taken varied between sustained-remission and progressing patients.

The clonotype comes from a human donor with chronic lymphocytic leukemia. This chain links TRBV6-1 with TRBJ2-2, with TRBD2 as a possible D gene (5 bases). Here the sequenced sample was PBMCs, taken after 24 months of ibrutinib treatment. CDR3 amino acids: CASRYEGRTGELFF. CDR3 coding DNA: TGTGCCAGCCGGTATGAGGGTCGGACCGGGGAGCTGTTTTTT.